One T cell receptor beta chain is described in this entry. Only one count was recorded for this clonotype. This receptor's antigen is unknown. It has no much larger one-base neighbor in the sample; base qualities were not kept. A read on its own is weak evidence. This entry belongs to a study of T cells in Graves' hyperthyroidism and ophthalmopathy (dated by TCRdb to the late 2010s). Regarding the study in general: TCR V-J signatures able to tell the groups apart were searched for in a discovery cohort of around 95 patients, of whom around 42 had Graves' ophthalmopathy and roughly 59 had stable Graves' hyperthyroidism. Prospective prediction of ophthalmopathy was tested in an independent validation cohort consisting of about 20 hyperthyroidism patients and around 16 patients who later progressed to ophthalmopathy. For training and testing, the 100 or so patients in the discovery cohort were randomly divided in a 7:3 ratio. The study also compared thyroid tissue and blood T-cell repertoires from a handful of Graves' hyperthyroidism patients. Once sampling was done, hyperthyroidism patients were given methimazole at a starting dose of 30 mg daily, whereas ophthalmopathy patients were given high-dose intravenous methylprednisolone. The paper describes TCR Vbeta CDR3 sequencing of 120 to 150 peripheral blood samples, made up of about 40 ophthalmopathy patients, roughly 80 hyperthyroidism patients and 17 progressor patients.

Study-wide conclusions, independent of this receptor: In cross-validation, a model built on a 13 V-J signature told ophthalmopathy apart from stable hyperthyroidism with 85% to 90% sensitivity and about 81% specificity, and in testing the same model reached 80%/75%. Sample size was not statistically predetermined, and blinding of investigators to group allocation was not performed. Most expanded thyroid clonotypes (frequency above 0.001) were also detected in blood, a finding suggesting that blood repertoires may reflect thyroid immune responses. In validation, progression to ophthalmopathy was predicted by the model with about 70% sensitivity and under 85% specificity, a median of around 6.5 months before onset.

V loses 5 bases of germline sequence and J loses 2 bases, and the interval between the two ends is 9 bases. As encoded in the germline V gene, CDR1 is SNHLY while CDR2 is FYNNEI. The CDR3 spans 13 residues, from the cysteine through the phenylalanine. Only CDR3 DNA is held: 39 bases, read in frame from base 1. The TCR beta CDR3 regions were amplified from RNA transcripts. The first round of RT-PCR for the TCR CDR3 was performed with the HTBI primer set and the Qiagen OneStep RT-PCR kit. The libraries were constructed in a second round of multiplex PCR and then size-selected and purified. Paired-end sequencing of the libraries was performed with 100 bp reads on an Illumina HiSeq2000. The original pipeline was this. Raw data were processed with SOAPnuke, discarding reads with adapters, uncalled bases, mean Phred below 15, or no exact constant-primer or identifier match. High-quality paired reads were merged with COPE v1.2.5, and unique nucleotide sequences were defined as clonotypes. MiTCR v1.1 was used to align clonotypes to the IMGT TRBV, TRBD and TRBJ reference segments. Only V-J combinations with frequency above 0.0001, covering approximately 99% of repertoires, were analysed. A TCS score was defined as the ratio of F50 (clonal expansion) to E x V (chaos), with BLOSUM62-based TCRdist applied between CDR3 peptides within each V-J. Welch's t-statistics and random forest reduced just over 500 V-J features to 13, which were used in a naive Bayes classifier (R e1071). The Morisita-Horn index was used to measure how similar the thyroid and blood repertoires were. TCRdb took the public reads, trimmed them with fastp at Q25, ran MiXCR for clone calling and kept in-frame beta chains. Every distinct CDR3 protein forms one entry, paired with its most common genes and DNA. The V and J calls, along with clone size, are taken from TCRdb and not from the paper's own processing. A total of hundreds of thousands of distinct CDR3 sequences appear in this sample, just under 45% of them only once. Less than 9% of the sample comes from the top ten.

Any patient with an uncontrolled infection, another autoimmune disease, pregnancy or lactation was excluded. Clinical symptoms, serum thyroxine and TRAb, thyroid ultrasound, and orbital computed tomography formed the basis for the diagnoses. Total RNA was extracted using Trizol reagent, and RNA quality was assessed on an Agilent 2100 Bioanalyzer. Sequenced input: peripheral blood or thyroid tissue (not recorded which). This sequence was found in an adult man with Graves' disease, either hyperthyroidism or ophthalmopathy (not recorded which). The chain links TRBV2 with TRBJ1-2; no confident D gene assignment can be made. The nucleotides are TGTGCCAGCAGTTACGGGCTGAACTATGGCTACACCTTC. This sequence encodes CASSYGLNYGYTF.